This TCR beta chain is drawn from a study of T cell changes during pregnancy in multiple sclerosis. CDR3 size: 12 residues. The V segment lost 4 bases and the J segment 7 bases; nucleotides outside the gene matches: 3. Germline CDR1 is SGHTA and CDR2 is FQGTGA. The repertoire was sequenced with immunoSEQ multiplex PCR; TCRdb's copy has only in-frame clones and lacks some. The sample comprises some 40,000 clones, 92% of which are singletons, and 0.78% rests with the top ten. The rearrangement links TRBV7-3 to TRBJ1-1; 7 bases agree with TRBD1. Specimen: CD4+ T cells from peripheral blood mononuclear cells, collected in the third trimester of pregnancy. The sequence derives from a female donor with multiple sclerosis, enrolled in a pregnancy study. CDR3 in DNA: TGTGCCAGCAGCTCGGGACAGATTGAAGCTTTCTTT. Its protein is CASSSGQIEAFF.